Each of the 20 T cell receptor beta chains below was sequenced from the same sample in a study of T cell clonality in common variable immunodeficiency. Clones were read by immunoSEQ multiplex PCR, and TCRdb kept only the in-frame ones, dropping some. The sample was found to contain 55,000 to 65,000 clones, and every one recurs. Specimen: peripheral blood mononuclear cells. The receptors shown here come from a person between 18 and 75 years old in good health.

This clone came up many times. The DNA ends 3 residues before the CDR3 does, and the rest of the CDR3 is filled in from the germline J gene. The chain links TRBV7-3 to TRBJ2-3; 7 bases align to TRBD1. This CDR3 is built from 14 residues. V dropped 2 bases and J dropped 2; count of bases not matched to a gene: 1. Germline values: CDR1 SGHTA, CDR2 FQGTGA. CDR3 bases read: TGTGCCAGCAGCTTAGACAGGGACACAGATACG. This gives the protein CASSLDRDTDT. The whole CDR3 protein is CASSLDRDTDTQYF. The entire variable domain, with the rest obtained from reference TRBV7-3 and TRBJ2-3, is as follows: GAGVSQTPSNKVTEKGKYVELRCDPISGHTALYWYRQSLGQGPEFLIYFQGTGAADDSGLPNDRFFAVRPEGSVSTLKIQRTERGDSAVYLCASSLDRDTDTQYFGPGTRLTVL.

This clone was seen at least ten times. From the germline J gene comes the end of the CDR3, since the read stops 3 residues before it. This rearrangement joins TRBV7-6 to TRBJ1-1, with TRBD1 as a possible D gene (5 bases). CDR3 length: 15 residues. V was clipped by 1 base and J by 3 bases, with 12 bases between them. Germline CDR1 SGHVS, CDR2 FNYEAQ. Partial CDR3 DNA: TGTGCCAGCAGCTTAGTTGGGCGGGGGGACACTGAA. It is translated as CASSLVGRGDTE. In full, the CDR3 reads CASSLVGRGDTEAFF. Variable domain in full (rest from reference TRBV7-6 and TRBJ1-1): GAGVSQSPRYKVTKRGQDVALRCDPISGHVSLYWYRQALGQGPEFLTYFNYEAQQDKSGLPNDRFSAERPEGSISTLTIQRTEQRDSAMYRCASSLVGRGDTEAFFGQGTRLTVV.

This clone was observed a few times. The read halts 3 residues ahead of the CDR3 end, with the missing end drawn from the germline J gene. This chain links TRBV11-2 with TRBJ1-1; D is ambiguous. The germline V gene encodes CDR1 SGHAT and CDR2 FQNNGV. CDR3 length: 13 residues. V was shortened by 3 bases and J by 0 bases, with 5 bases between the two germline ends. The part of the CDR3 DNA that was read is TGTGCCAGCAGCTTTCAGTTGAACACTGAA. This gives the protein CASSFQLNTE. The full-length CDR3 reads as CASSFQLNTEAFF.

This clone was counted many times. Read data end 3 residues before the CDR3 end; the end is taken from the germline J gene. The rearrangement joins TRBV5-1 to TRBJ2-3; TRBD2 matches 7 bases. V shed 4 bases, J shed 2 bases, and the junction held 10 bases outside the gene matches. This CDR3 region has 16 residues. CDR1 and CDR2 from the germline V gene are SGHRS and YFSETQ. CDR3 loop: CASSRGVAELTDTQYF. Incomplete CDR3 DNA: TGCGCCAGCAGCCGGGGGGTGGCGGAGCTCACAGATACG. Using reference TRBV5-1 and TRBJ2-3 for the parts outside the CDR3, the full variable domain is KAGVTQTPRYLIKTRGQQVTLSCSPISGHRSVSWYQQTPGQGLQFLFEYFSETQRNKGNFPGRFSGRQFSNSRSEMNVSTLELGDSALYLCASSRGVAELTDTQYFGPGTRLTVL.

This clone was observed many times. This CDR3 reads CASSLESYSNQPQHF. The sequenced part of the CDR3 DNA is TGTGCCAGCAGCTTGGAGTCCTATAGCAATCAGCCC. The chain combines TRBV5-5 with TRBJ1-5; D unclear. The observed sequence ends 3 residues before the CDR3 terminus, with the missing tail filled in from the germline J gene. The CDR3 runs 15 residues. Trimming took 0 bases from V and 0 from J, leaving 7 bases between them. CDR1 and CDR2 (germline): SGHKS, YYEKEE (reference sequence). The entire variable domain, with the rest obtained from reference TRBV5-5 and TRBJ1-5, is as follows: DAGVTQSPTHLIKTRGQQVTLRCSPISGHKSVSWYQQVLGQGPQFIFQYYEKEERGRGNFPDRFSARQFPNYSSELNVNALLLGDSALYLCASSLESYSNQPQHFGDGTRLSIL.

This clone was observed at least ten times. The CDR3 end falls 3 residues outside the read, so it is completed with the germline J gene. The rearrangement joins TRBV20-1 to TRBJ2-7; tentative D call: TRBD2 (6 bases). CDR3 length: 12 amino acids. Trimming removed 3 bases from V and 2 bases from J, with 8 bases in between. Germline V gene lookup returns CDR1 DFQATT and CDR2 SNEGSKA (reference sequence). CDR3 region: CSASRLAYEQYF. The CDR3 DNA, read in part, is TGCAGTGCTAGTAGACTAGCCTACGAG.

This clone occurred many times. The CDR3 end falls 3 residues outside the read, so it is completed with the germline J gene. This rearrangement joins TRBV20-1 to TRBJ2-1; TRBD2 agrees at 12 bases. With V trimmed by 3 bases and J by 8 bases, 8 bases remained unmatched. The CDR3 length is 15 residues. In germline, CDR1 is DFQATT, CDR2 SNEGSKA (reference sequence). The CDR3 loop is CSARPPGLAGYEQFF. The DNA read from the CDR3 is TGCAGTGCTAGGCCGCCGGGACTAGCGGGCTATGAG.

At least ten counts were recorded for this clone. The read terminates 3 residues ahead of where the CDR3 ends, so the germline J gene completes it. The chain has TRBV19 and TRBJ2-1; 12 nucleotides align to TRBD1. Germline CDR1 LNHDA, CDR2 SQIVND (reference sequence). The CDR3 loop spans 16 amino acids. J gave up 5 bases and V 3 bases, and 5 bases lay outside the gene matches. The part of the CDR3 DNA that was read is TGTGCCAGTAGTATGCCCGGGACAGGGGGCAACAATGAG. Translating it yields CASSMPGTGGNNE. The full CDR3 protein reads CASSMPGTGGNNEQFF. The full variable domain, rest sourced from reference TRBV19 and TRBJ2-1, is DGGITQSPKYLFRKEGQNVTLSCEQNLNHDAMYWYRQDPGQGLRLIYYSQIVNDFQKGDIAEGYSVSREKKESFPLTVTSAQKNPTAFYLCASSMPGTGGNNEQFFGPGTRLTVL.

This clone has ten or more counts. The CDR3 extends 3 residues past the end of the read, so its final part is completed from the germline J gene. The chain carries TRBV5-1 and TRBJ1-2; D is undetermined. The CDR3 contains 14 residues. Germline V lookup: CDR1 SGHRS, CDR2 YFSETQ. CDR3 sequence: CASSLRTGEGGYTF. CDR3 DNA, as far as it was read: TGCGCCAGCAGCTTGAGGACCGGGGAAGGAGGC.

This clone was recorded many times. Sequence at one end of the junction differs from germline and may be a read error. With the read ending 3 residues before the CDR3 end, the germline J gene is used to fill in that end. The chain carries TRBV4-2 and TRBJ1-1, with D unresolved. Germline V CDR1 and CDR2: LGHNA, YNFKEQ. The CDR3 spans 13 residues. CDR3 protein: CASRPTGGTEAFF. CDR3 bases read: TGCGCCAGCAGACCAACTGGAGGGACTGAA.

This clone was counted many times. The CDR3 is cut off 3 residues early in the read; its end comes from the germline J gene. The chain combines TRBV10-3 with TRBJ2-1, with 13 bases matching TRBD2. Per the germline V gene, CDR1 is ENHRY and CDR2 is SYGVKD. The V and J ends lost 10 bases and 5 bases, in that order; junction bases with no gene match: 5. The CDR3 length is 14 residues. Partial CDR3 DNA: TGTGCCACCCAACTAGCGGGAGGGCACAATGAG. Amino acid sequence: CATQLAGGHNE. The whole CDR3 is CATQLAGGHNEQFF.

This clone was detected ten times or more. The CDR3 sequence: CSARLTGTGANVLTF. Partial CDR3 DNA: TGCAGTGCTAGACTGACAGGGACTGGGGCCAACGTC. This chain links TRBV20-1 with TRBJ2-6; 7 bases line up with TRBD1. The CDR3 end lies 3 residues beyond the end of the read and is filled in from the germline J gene. Germline lookup yields CDR1 DFQATT and CDR2 SNEGSKA (reference sequence). The CDR3 consists of 15 residues. V trimming: 2 bases; J trimming: 2 bases; junction bases outside the gene matches: 3.

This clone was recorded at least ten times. CDR3 DNA, as far as it was read: TGTGCCAGCAGTTACTTCGGCGGGCCAGTCTACAATGAG. As protein: CASSYFGGPVYNE. Given in full, the CDR3 is CASSYFGGPVYNEQFF. The V gene is TRBV6-2 or TRBV6-3, the J gene TRBJ2-1; possible D gene TRBD2, 5 bases. Read data end 3 residues before the CDR3 end; the end is taken from the germline J gene. Trimming removed 1 base from V and 3 bases from J, with 13 bases in between. The CDR3 extends over 16 amino acids. Germline assignment: CDR1 MNHEY and CDR2 SVGEGT.

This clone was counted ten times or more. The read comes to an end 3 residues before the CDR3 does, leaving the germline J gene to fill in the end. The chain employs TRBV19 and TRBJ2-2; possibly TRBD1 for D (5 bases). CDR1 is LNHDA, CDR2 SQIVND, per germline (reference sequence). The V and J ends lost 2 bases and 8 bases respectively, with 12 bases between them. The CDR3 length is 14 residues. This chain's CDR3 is CASSIRGEAGELFF. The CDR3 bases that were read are TGTGCCAGTAGTATAAGGGGTGAGGCAGGGGAG.

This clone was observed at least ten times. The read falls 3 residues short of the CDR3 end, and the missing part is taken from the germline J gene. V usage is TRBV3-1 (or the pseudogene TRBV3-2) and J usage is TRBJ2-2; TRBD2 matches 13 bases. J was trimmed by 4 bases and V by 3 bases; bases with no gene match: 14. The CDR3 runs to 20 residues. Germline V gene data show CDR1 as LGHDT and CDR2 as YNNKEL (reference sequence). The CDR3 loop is CASSQPSGTSGASATGELFF. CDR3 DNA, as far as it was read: TGTGCCAGCAGCCAGCCTTCGGGGACTAGCGGGGCTTCAGCCACCGGGGAG.

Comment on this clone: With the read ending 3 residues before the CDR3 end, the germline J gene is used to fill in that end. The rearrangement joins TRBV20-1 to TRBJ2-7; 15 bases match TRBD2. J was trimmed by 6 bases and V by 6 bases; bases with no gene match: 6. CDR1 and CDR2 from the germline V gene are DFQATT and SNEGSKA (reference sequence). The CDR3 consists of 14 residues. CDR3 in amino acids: CSAGTSGRRSEQYF. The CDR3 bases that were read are TGCAGTGCCGGGACTAGCGGGAGGAGGTCCGAG.

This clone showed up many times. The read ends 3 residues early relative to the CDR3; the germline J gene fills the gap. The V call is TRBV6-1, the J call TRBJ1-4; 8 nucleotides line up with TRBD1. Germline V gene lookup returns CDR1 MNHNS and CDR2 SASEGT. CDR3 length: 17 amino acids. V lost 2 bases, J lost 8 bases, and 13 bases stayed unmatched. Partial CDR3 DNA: TGTGCCAGCAGTGAATGGACAGGGTGGAGTCAAGCGGAAAAA. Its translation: CASSEWTGWSQAEK. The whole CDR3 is CASSEWTGWSQAEKLFF.

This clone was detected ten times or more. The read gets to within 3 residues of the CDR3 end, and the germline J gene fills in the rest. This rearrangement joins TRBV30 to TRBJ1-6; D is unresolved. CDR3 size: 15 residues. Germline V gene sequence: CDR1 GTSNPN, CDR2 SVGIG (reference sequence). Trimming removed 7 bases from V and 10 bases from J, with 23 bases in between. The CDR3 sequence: CASSLHVQTRSPLHF. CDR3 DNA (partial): TGTGCCTCGTCTTTGCATGTACAGACAAGATCACCC.

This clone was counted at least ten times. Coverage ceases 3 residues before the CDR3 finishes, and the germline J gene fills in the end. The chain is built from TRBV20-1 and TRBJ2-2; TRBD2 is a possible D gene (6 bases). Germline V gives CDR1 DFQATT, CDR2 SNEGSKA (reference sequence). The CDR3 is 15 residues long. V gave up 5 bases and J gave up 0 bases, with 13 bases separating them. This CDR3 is CSAQNRDSNTGELFF. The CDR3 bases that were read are TGCAGTGCTCAAAACCGGGACTCGAACACCGGGGAG.

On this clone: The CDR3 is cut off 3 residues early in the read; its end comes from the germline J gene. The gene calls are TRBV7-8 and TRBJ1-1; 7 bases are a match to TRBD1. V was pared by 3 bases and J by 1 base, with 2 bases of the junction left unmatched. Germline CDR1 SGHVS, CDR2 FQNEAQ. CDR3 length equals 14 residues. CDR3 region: CASSFYRGNTEAFF. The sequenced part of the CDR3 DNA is TGTGCCAGCAGCTTTTACAGGGGGAACACTGAA.